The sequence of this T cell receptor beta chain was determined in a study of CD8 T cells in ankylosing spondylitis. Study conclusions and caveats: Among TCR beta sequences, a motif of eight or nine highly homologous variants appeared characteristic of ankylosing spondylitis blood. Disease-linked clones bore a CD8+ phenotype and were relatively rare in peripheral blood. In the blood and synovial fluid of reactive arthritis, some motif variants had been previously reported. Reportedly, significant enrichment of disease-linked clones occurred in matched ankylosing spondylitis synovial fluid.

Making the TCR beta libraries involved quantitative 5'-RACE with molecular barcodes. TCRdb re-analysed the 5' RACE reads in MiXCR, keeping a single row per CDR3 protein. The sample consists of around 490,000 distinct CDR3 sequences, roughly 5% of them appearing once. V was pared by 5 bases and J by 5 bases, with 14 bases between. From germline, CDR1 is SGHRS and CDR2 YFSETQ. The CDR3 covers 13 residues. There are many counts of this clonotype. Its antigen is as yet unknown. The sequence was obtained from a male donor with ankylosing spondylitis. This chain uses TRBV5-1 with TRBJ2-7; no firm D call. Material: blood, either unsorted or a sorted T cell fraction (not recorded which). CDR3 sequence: CASRQTTGNEQYF. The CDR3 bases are TGCGCCAGCAGGCAGACGACGGGCAACGAGCAGTACTTC.